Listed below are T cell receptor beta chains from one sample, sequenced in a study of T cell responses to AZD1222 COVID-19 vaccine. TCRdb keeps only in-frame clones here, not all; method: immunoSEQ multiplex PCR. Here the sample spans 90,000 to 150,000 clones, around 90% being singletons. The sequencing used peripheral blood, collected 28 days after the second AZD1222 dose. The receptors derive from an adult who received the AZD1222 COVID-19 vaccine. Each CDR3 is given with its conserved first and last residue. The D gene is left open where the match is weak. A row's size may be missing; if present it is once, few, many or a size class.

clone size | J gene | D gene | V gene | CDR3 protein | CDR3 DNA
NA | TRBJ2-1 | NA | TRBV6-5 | CASSYSGNEQFF | TGTGCCAGCAGTTACTCGGGGAATGAGCAGTTCTTC
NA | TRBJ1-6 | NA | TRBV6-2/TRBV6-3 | CASSKGTNSPLHF | TGTGCCAGCAGTAAAGGGACAAATTCACCCCTCCACTTT
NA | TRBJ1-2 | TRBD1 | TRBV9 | CASSVDPGQLEGYTF | TGTGCCAGCAGCGTAGACCCGGGACAGCTAGAAGGCTACACCTTC
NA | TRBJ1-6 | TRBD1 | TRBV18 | CASSPDRVVSPLHF | TGTGCCAGCTCACCGGACAGGGTAGTGTCACCCCTCCACTTT
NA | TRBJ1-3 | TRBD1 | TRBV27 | CASSSQTGLGNTIYF | TGTGCCAGCAGTTCACAGACAGGGCTTGGAAACACCATATATTTT
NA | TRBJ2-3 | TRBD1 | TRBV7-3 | CASSSSPRGLTDTQYF | TGTGCCAGCAGCTCCTCCCCCAGGGGGCTCACAGATACGCAGTATTTT
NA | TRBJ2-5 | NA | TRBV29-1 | CSVEGAGVETQYF | TGCAGCGTTGAGGGTGCAGGGGTTGAGACCCAGTACTTC
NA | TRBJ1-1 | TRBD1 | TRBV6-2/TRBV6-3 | CASSPDRGTEAFF | TGTGCCAGCAGCCCGGACAGGGGCACTGAAGCTTTCTTT
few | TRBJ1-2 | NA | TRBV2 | CASSERQGWGYTF | TGTGCCAGCAGTGAGAGGCAGGGATGGGGCTACACCTTC
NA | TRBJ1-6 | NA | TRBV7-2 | CASSLHGGDNSPLHF | TGTGCCAGCAGCCTCCATGGAGGGGATAATTCACCCCTCCACTTT
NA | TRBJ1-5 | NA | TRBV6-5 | CASSPGTGGGWPQHF | TGTGCCAGCAGCCCCGGGACGGGAGGAGGTTGGCCCCAGCATTTT
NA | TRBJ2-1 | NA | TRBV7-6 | CASSLATGTSSRHEQFF | TGTGCCAGCAGCTTAGCGACGGGAACTAGTTCTCGCCATGAGCAGTTCTTC
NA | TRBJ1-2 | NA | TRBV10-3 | CAIRTSGTARLTNYGYTF | TGTGCCATACGCACCTCCGGGACGGCCCGACTTACTAACTATGGCTACACCTTC